This TCR beta chain was profiled in a study of T cell repertoires in cytomegalovirus infection. Turning to the study itself: Public signatures in TCR beta pointed to CMV infection and matching HLA type. Study-wide results and limits: Carriers of CMV plus the relevant HLA were identified by cumulative public TCR beta family frequency. Clonotypes of TCR beta that were HLA-C-restricted and CMV-specific dominated the ex vivo response.

This clonotype was detected a few times. Its cognate antigen is unknown. The CDR3 runs 16 residues. Trimming at V came to 5 bases and at J to 6 bases, leaving 6 bases not matched to a gene. TCRdb reanalysed the reads using MiXCR and keeps one entry per CDR3 protein. The sample lists 150,000 to 200,000 distinct CDR3 sequences, under 25% occurring once. The specimen sequenced was PBMCs. The clonotype was recovered from a human donor in good health (CMV status not recorded). Some clones in this sample may be carry-over from other donors' samples. V and J are TRBV12-3 or TRBV12-4 and TRBJ1-6; the match to TRBD1 covers 11 bases. The CDR3 DNA follows: TGTGCCAGCAGTCACGGACAGGGGGCCCGTAATTCACCCCTCCACTTT. This gives the protein CASSHGQGARNSPLHF.